These T cell receptor beta chains were read from a single sample in a study of shared clonotypes between healthy human individuals. Profiled with immunoSEQ multiplex PCR; TCRdb holds only in-frame clones, not every one. This table has 2 million to 3 million clones, roughly nine tenths appearing once. Input material: naive CD4+ T cells sorted from blood. The origin of the receptors is a man between 18 and 35 years old in good health. CDR3s include the opening cysteine and the closing phenylalanine or tryptophan. A D gene is named only where the DNA matches it firmly. Clone size, where shown, is once, few, many, or a class for clones that have expanded.

J gene: TRBJ1-5
D gene: NA
V gene: TRBV6-1
clone size: NA
CDR3 DNA: TGTGCCAGCAGTGAGGGGTCCAACCAGCCCCAGCATTTT
CDR3 protein: CASSEGSNQPQHF

J gene: TRBJ2-3
D gene: NA
V gene: TRBV6-4
clone size: NA
CDR3 DNA: TGTGCCAGCAGTGTGGGCATCACAGATACGCAGTATTTT
CDR3 protein: CASSVGITDTQYF

J gene: TRBJ1-1
D gene: NA
V gene: TRBV19
clone size: NA
CDR3 DNA: TGTGCCAGTAGTATAGGGGGAAGTATCCAGAACACTGAAGCTTTCTTT
CDR3 protein: CASSIGGSIQNTEAFF

J gene: TRBJ1-3
D gene: NA
V gene: TRBV25-1
clone size: NA
CDR3 DNA: TGTGCCAGCAGTGATAGGGGCACTGGAAACACCATATATTTT
CDR3 protein: CASSDRGTGNTIYF

J gene: TRBJ1-2
D gene: NA
V gene: TRBV29-1
clone size: NA
CDR3 DNA: TGCAGCGTTCACGGGAACTATGGCTACACCTTC
CDR3 protein: CSVHGNYGYTF

J gene: TRBJ1-3
D gene: TRBD1
V gene: TRBV6-1
clone size: NA
CDR3 DNA: TGTGCCAGCAGCTTCGGGACAGGGGTTGGAAACACCATATATTTT
CDR3 protein: CASSFGTGVGNTIYF

J gene: TRBJ2-7
D gene: TRBD1
V gene: TRBV4-3
clone size: once
CDR3 DNA: TGCGCCAGCAGCCGGGACAGGCCATACGAGCAGTACTTC
CDR3 protein: CASSRDRPYEQYF

J gene: TRBJ2-7
D gene: NA
V gene: TRBV5-1
clone size: NA
CDR3 DNA: TGCGCCAGCAGCTTGGTGGCGGGACACTACGAGCAGTACTTC
CDR3 protein: CASSLVAGHYEQYF

J gene: TRBJ1-6
D gene: NA
V gene: TRBV28
clone size: once
CDR3 DNA: TGTGCCAGCAGTTTAGCCGGTCCCCTCCACTTT
CDR3 protein: CASSLAGPLHF

J gene: TRBJ2-7
D gene: TRBD1
V gene: TRBV9
clone size: NA
CDR3 DNA: TGTGCCAGCAGCGCGGGGCAGGGGGCGAGAGAGCAGTACTTC
CDR3 protein: CASSAGQGAREQYF

J gene: TRBJ2-3
D gene: TRBD2
V gene: TRBV7-9
clone size: NA
CDR3 DNA: TGTGCCAGCAGCTTAGCCGGACTAGCGGGGTCGGATACGCAGTATTTT
CDR3 protein: CASSLAGLAGSDTQYF

J gene: TRBJ2-4
D gene: NA
V gene: TRBV4-1
clone size: NA
CDR3 DNA: TGCGCCAGCAGCCAAGGGAGGCAGGGGGCCAAAAACATTCAGTACTTC
CDR3 protein: CASSQGRQGAKNIQYF

J gene: TRBJ2-4
D gene: NA
V gene: TRBV18
clone size: NA
CDR3 DNA: TGTGCCAGCTCACTGGCAGGACCTCAAAACATTCAGTACTTC
CDR3 protein: CASSLAGPQNIQYF

J gene: TRBJ2-5
D gene: NA
V gene: TRBV2
clone size: NA
CDR3 DNA: TGTGCCAGCAGCATTTCCCAGGGAAGTCAAGAGACCCAGTACTTC
CDR3 protein: CASSISQGSQETQYF

J gene: TRBJ2-1
D gene: TRBD1
V gene: TRBV4-3
clone size: NA
CDR3 DNA: TGCGCCAGCAGCTCGCGGACAGGGTGGGATGAGCAGTTCTTC
CDR3 protein: CASSSRTGWDEQFF

J gene: TRBJ2-1
D gene: TRBD2
V gene: TRBV5-1
clone size: NA
CDR3 DNA: TGCGCCAGCAGCGGGGGGGCCTACAATGAGCAGTTCTTC
CDR3 protein: CASSGGAYNEQFF

J gene: TRBJ1-1
D gene: NA
V gene: TRBV6-6
clone size: NA
CDR3 DNA: TGTGCCAGCGGGATGGGGGGACCCACTGAAGCTTTCTTT
CDR3 protein: CASGMGGPTEAFF

J gene: TRBJ2-3
D gene: NA
V gene: TRBV30
clone size: once
CDR3 DNA: TGTGCCTGGGCAACCGGGATTATTAGCACAGATACGCAGTATTTT
CDR3 protein: CAWATGIISTDTQYF

J gene: TRBJ2-7
D gene: TRBD2
V gene: TRBV27
clone size: NA
CDR3 DNA: TGTGCCAGCAGTTTATCGCTAGCGGGAGTTTCCTACGAGCAGTACTTC
CDR3 protein: CASSLSLAGVSYEQYF

J gene: TRBJ2-7
D gene: NA
V gene: TRBV6-1
clone size: NA
CDR3 DNA: TGTGCCAGCAGTAGACGGGACCAGTACTTC
CDR3 protein: CASSRRDQYF

J gene: TRBJ2-7
D gene: NA
V gene: TRBV7-9
clone size: NA
CDR3 DNA: TGTGCCAGCAGCTTCTCGGACAGCCACGAGCAGTACTTC
CDR3 protein: CASSFSDSHEQYF

J gene: TRBJ2-1
D gene: TRBD2
V gene: TRBV6-6
clone size: NA
CDR3 DNA: TGTGCCAGCAGTTACCGCGGGGGGGTCAACAATGAGCAGTTCTTC
CDR3 protein: CASSYRGGVNNEQFF

J gene: TRBJ2-3
D gene: NA
V gene: TRBV18
clone size: NA
CDR3 DNA: TGTGCCAGCTCACCACGGGGTAGCACAGATACGCAGTATTTT
CDR3 protein: CASSPRGSTDTQYF

J gene: TRBJ1-2
D gene: TRBD1
V gene: TRBV5-1
clone size: NA
CDR3 DNA: TGCGCCAGCAGCCATTCGACAGGGGAGGGTGGCTACACCTTC
CDR3 protein: CASSHSTGEGGYTF

J gene: TRBJ2-7
D gene: NA
V gene: TRBV30
clone size: NA
CDR3 DNA: TGTGCCTGGAGTCCTCAGAGAGGGACAATTAGCTCCTACGAGCAGTACTTC
CDR3 protein: CAWSPQRGTISSYEQYF

J gene: TRBJ2-7
D gene: TRBD1
V gene: TRBV28
clone size: once
CDR3 DNA: TGTGCCAGCAGAGGACAGGACTCCTACGAGCAGTACTTC
CDR3 protein: CASRGQDSYEQYF

J gene: TRBJ2-1
D gene: TRBD2
V gene: TRBV27
clone size: NA
CDR3 DNA: TGTGCCAGCAGTCCTGAAATAGCGGGAGGCCCCTACAATGAGCAGTTCTTC
CDR3 protein: CASSPEIAGGPYNEQFF

J gene: TRBJ1-1
D gene: TRBD1
V gene: TRBV7-2
clone size: NA
CDR3 DNA: TGTGCCAGCAGCTTAGGAGGACAGGTGAACACTGAAGCTTTCTTT
CDR3 protein: CASSLGGQVNTEAFF

J gene: TRBJ1-6
D gene: TRBD1
V gene: TRBV11-2
clone size: NA
CDR3 DNA: TGTGCCAGCAGCTTAGAAGGGGACAGGGGGAGGTATTCCTATAATTCACCCCTCCACTTT
CDR3 protein: CASSLEGDRGRYSYNSPLHF

J gene: TRBJ2-1
D gene: TRBD1
V gene: TRBV29-1
clone size: NA
CDR3 DNA: TGCAGCGGAAGGGGACAGCTCTACAATGAGCAGTTCTTC
CDR3 protein: CSGRGQLYNEQFF

J gene: TRBJ1-5
D gene: TRBD1
V gene: TRBV5-4
clone size: NA
CDR3 DNA: TGTGCCAGCAGCCACGACAGGGCGATCGGGCCCCAGCATTTT
CDR3 protein: CASSHDRAIGPQHF

J gene: TRBJ1-5
D gene: TRBD1
V gene: TRBV27
clone size: NA
CDR3 DNA: TGTGCCAGCAGTTCGGGGACAGGGGCGAATCAGCCCCAGCATTTT
CDR3 protein: CASSSGTGANQPQHF

J gene: TRBJ2-3
D gene: NA
V gene: TRBV7-2
clone size: NA
CDR3 DNA: TGTGCCAGCAGCTCATCGACAGATACGCAGTATTTT
CDR3 protein: CASSSSTDTQYF

J gene: TRBJ1-3
D gene: NA
V gene: TRBV9
clone size: few
CDR3 DNA: TGTGCCAGCACCGCCCCAGGTTCAGGAAACACCATATATTTT
CDR3 protein: CASTAPGSGNTIYF

J gene: TRBJ2-1
D gene: NA
V gene: TRBV28
clone size: NA
CDR3 DNA: TGTGCCAGCAGTTTGCGGACCCCCTACAATGAGCAGTTCTTC
CDR3 protein: CASSLRTPYNEQFF

J gene: TRBJ1-1
D gene: TRBD1
V gene: TRBV5-6
clone size: NA
CDR3 DNA: TGTGCCAGCCCACAGGGGGCAACGGTGAACACTGAAGCTTTCTTT
CDR3 protein: CASPQGATVNTEAFF

J gene: TRBJ2-7
D gene: NA
V gene: TRBV5-3
clone size: NA
CDR3 DNA: TGTGCCAGAAGCCTTCGGACGAGGCTAGATCTTGATCCGGTCGAGCAGTACTTC
CDR3 protein: CARSLRTRLDLDPVEQYF

J gene: TRBJ1-1
D gene: NA
V gene: TRBV5-1
clone size: NA
CDR3 DNA: TGCGCCAGCAGCTTGGAGAGCAGGGTCGGTCGCAACGCTTTCTTT
CDR3 protein: CASSLESRVGRNAFF

J gene: TRBJ1-5
D gene: TRBD1
V gene: TRBV18
clone size: NA
CDR3 DNA: TGTGCCAGCTCACCAGCGACAGGGAATCATGGCAATCAGCCCCAGCATTTT
CDR3 protein: CASSPATGNHGNQPQHF

J gene: TRBJ1-1
D gene: NA
V gene: TRBV7-2
clone size: NA
CDR3 DNA: TGTGCCAGCAGCCTCGGGGGGGGCACTGAAGCTTTCTTT
CDR3 protein: CASSLGGGTEAFF

J gene: TRBJ1-3
D gene: TRBD1
V gene: TRBV6-1
clone size: NA
CDR3 DNA: TGTGCCAGCAGTGAACAGGGGGTGTCTGGAAACACCATATATTTT
CDR3 protein: CASSEQGVSGNTIYF

J gene: TRBJ2-1
D gene: TRBD2
V gene: TRBV13
clone size: NA
CDR3 DNA: TGTGCCAGCAGCTCGCCCATCCTGGCGGGGGGTTGGAATGAGCAGTTCTTC
CDR3 protein: CASSSPILAGGWNEQFF